The source of this T cell receptor (beta chain) is a study of response to subunit inactivated influenza vaccine. TCRdb redid the calling of the RT-PCR reads with MiXCR, one entry per CDR3 protein. The sample lists 500,000 to 700,000 distinct CDR3 sequences; under 30% were seen once. The germline gives CDR1 SNHLY, CDR2 FYNNEI. Deletions cut 10 bases from V and 0 bases from J, with 13 bases between. The CDR3 contains 15 residues. In addition, the sample was reused for a study of T cells expressing NK-cell markers. From that study: Production of TCR beta cDNA relied on 5'RACE template switching with UMIs.

Specimen: CD4+ T cells sorted from PBMCs, collected 11 to 12 days after vaccination. The genes are TRBV2 and TRBJ2-6; D might be TRBD2 (5 bases). The receptor's source is a man in his fifties or sixties who received an inactivated influenza vaccine. DNA of the CDR3: TGTGCCACCGGGATTTTGGGCTCTGGGGCCAACGTCCTGACTTTC. It is translated as CATGILGSGANVLTF.